The entry that follows covers one T cell receptor (beta chain) sequence. Its cognate antigen is unknown. Data came from immunoSEQ multiplex PCR; TCRdb stores just in-frame clones and leaves some out. The sample includes 95,000 to 150,000 clones, about 88% of them seen just once. The sample comes from a study of T cell responses to AZD1222 COVID-19 vaccine. Whole-study results and caveats: Per reports, nearly half of all spike-specific TCRs target regions that are unmutated in variants.

Trimming removed 6 bases from V and 4 bases from J; junction bases left unmatched: 12. The germline V gene encodes CDR1 MNHEY and CDR2 SMNVEV (reference sequence). The CDR3 is 15 amino acids. The TCR was taken from an adult in good health. The gene calls are TRBV27 and TRBJ2-7; 7 bases fit TRBD2. Sequencing used peripheral blood, obtained on day 0 of AZD1222 vaccination. CDR3 DNA sequence: TGTGCCAGCAGCCCCTGGGCGGGGGAGGGATACGAGCAGTACTTC. It codes for CASSPWAGEGYEQYF.